These T cell receptor beta chains were read from a single sample in a study of cytomegalovirus exposure and HLA in healthy donors. TCRdb's copy holds only in-frame clones and misses some; the assay was immunoSEQ multiplex PCR. This table has about 190,000 clones, around 79% appearing once. Sequenced input: PBMCs. The receptor set was obtained from a woman between 18 and 30 years old in good health and CMV-seronegative. Each CDR3 is given with its conserved first and last residue. D genes are given only for firm matches. Clone size is not always given. Where it is, it says once, few, many or a class for expanded clones.

J gene,V gene,D gene,clone size,CDR3 DNA,CDR3 protein
TRBJ2-2,TRBV2,.,.,TGTGCCAGCAGTGAAATATCGAACACCGGGGAGCTGTTTTTT,CASSEISNTGELFF
TRBJ2-7,TRBV7-9,TRBD2,.,TGTGCCAGCAGCTTAGAGGCTAGCGGGAGCCACGAGCAGTACTTC,CASSLEASGSHEQYF
TRBJ1-2,TRBV9,TRBD1,once,TGTGCCAGCAGCGTCACAGGGGTGGCAGGCTACACCTTC,CASSVTGVAGYTF
TRBJ2-2,TRBV27,.,.,TGTGCCAGCAGTACGTACCAGCGGAGCACCGGGGAGCTGTTTTTT,CASSTYQRSTGELFF
TRBJ2-6,TRBV28,.,.,TGTGCCAGCAGTTTATGGACAGACTCTGGGGCCAACGTCCTGACTTTC,CASSLWTDSGANVLTF
TRBJ2-7,TRBV28,.,.,TGTGCCAGCAGACCCCGTGGCGGGTACGAGCAGTACTTC,CASRPRGGYEQYF
TRBJ2-1,TRBV6-1,TRBD2,.,TGTGCCAGCATAAGGACTAGCGGGAGTGAGGAGCAGTTCTTC,CASIRTSGSEEQFF
TRBJ1-6,TRBV2,.,.,TGTGCCAGCAGTGAGGGCCGCCGGCAGGATTCACCCCTCCACTTT,CASSEGRRQDSPLHF
TRBJ1-1,TRBV5-1,.,.,TGCGCCAGCAGTCCTACAGGGTCTGGTGAAGCTTTCTTT,CASSPTGSGEAFF
TRBJ1-4,TRBV6-6,.,few,TGTGCCACCCTACGCACGGGGGAAAAACTGTTTTTT,CATLRTGEKLFF
TRBJ1-2,TRBV7-2,TRBD1,.,TGTGCCAGCAGCCCGCGGACAGGGCTGAACTATGGCTACACCTTC,CASSPRTGLNYGYTF
TRBJ2-2,TRBV5-1,TRBD2,.,TGCGCCAGCAGCTTGGTTTCTCTAGCGGGAACCACCGGGGAGCTGTTTTTT,CASSLVSLAGTTGELFF
TRBJ1-1,TRBV19,TRBD1,.,TGTGCCAGTAGTATAGACCGGACAGGGGGGACTGAAGCTTTCTTT,CASSIDRTGGTEAFF
TRBJ2-5,TRBV28,TRBD1,.,TGTGCCAGCAGTCCCGGACAGGGAGGATTGGGGGAGACCCAGTACTTC,CASSPGQGGLGETQYF
TRBJ2-7,TRBV5-4,TRBD2,.,TGTGCCAGCAGCTTTGCGGGGGGGCCTTACGAGCAGTACTTC,CASSFAGGPYEQYF
TRBJ1-1,TRBV6-6,.,.,TGTGCCAGCAGTTACGTTGTGACTCGGCCCAACACTGAAGCTTTCTTT,CASSYVVTRPNTEAFF
TRBJ2-1,TRBV4-3,.,.,TGCGCCAGCAGCCAAGGGTGGCGGGCTAGCTCCTACAATGAGCAGTTCTTC,CASSQGWRASSYNEQFF
TRBJ2-3,TRBV6-4,TRBD1,.,TGTGCCAGCAGAGGACAGGGGGTCACAGATACGCAGTATTTT,CASRGQGVTDTQYF
TRBJ2-2,TRBV5-1,TRBD2,.,TGCGCCAGCAGCCGAAGCGGGACGAACACCGGGGAGCTGTTTTTT,CASSRSGTNTGELFF
TRBJ2-5,TRBV11-2,.,once,TGTGCCAGCAGCTCCAGCGGTCAAGAGACCCAGTACTTC,CASSSSGQETQYF
TRBJ2-1,TRBV7-9,TRBD2,.,TGTGCCAGCAGCTTCGGGACTAGCGGATACAATGAGCAGTTCTTC,CASSFGTSGYNEQFF
TRBJ2-7,TRBV6-5,.,.,TGTGCCAGCAGTTACTCGAGCGGGACATACTACGGCGAGCAGTACTTC,CASSYSSGTYYGEQYF
TRBJ1-2,TRBV7-9,TRBD1,.,TGTGCCAGCAGCATAGGGACAGCAAGCCCTAACTATGGCTACACCTTC,CASSIGTASPNYGYTF
TRBJ1-2,TRBV7-9,.,few,TGTGCCAGCAGCTTAGTTGGGACAACTTCTAACTATGGCTACACCTTC,CASSLVGTTSNYGYTF
TRBJ1-2,TRBV18,TRBD1,.,TGTGCCAGCTCGAAGGAACAGGGGGCGACCTATGGCTACACCTTC,CASSKEQGATYGYTF
TRBJ2-6,TRBV29-1,TRBD2,.,TGCAGCGTTGAGGGGGGGGAAAACTCTGGGGCCAACGTCCTGACTTTC,CSVEGGENSGANVLTF
TRBJ2-3,TRBV11-2,TRBD2,.,TGTGCCAGCAGCGTACGACTAGCGGGAGGATCTTCAGATACGCAGTATTTT,CASSVRLAGGSSDTQYF
TRBJ2-3,TRBV9,TRBD2,.,TGTGCCAGCAGCATCGGACTAGCGGGGGGCACAGATACGCAGTATTTT,CASSIGLAGGTDTQYF
TRBJ2-4,TRBV6-5,.,few,TGTGCCAGCAGTTACTCGGCAGGGAAAAACATTCAGTACTTC,CASSYSAGKNIQYF
TRBJ2-3,TRBV7-9,.,.,TGTGCCAGCAGCTTACCGCAGATGTCAGATACGCAGTATTTT,CASSLPQMSDTQYF
TRBJ1-4,TRBV15,.,.,TGTGCCACCAGCAGAGCGGGAAAGGCAACTAATGAAAAACTGTTTTTT,CATSRAGKATNEKLFF
TRBJ1-4,TRBV7-7,TRBD1,.,TGTGCTAGCAGCCCCGGACAGGGCTGGGGTGATGAAAAACTGTTTTTT,CASSPGQGWGDEKLFF